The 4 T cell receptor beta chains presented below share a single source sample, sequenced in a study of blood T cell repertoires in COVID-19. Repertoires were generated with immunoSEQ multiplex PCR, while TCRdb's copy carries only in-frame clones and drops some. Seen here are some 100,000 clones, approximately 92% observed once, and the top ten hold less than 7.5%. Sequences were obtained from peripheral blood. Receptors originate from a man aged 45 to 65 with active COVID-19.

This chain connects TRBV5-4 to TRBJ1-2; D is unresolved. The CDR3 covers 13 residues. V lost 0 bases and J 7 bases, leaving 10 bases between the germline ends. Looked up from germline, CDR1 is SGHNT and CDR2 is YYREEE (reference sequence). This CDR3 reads CASSLDGAAGYTF. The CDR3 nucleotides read TGTGCCAGCAGCTTGGACGGAGCGGCTGGCTACACCTTC.

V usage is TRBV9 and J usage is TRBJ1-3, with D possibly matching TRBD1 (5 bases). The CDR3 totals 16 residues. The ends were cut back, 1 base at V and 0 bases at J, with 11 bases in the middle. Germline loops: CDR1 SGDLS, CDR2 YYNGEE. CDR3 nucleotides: TGTGCCAGCAGCGTAACTGACAGTACCTCTGGAAACACCATATATTTT. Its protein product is CASSVTDSTSGNTIYF. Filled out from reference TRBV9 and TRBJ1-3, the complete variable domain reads DSGVTQTPKHLITATGQRVTLRCSPRSGDLSVYWYQQSLDQGLQFLIQYYNGEERAKGNILERFSAQQFPDLHSELNLSSLELGDSALYFCASSVTDSTSGNTIYFGEGSWLTVV.

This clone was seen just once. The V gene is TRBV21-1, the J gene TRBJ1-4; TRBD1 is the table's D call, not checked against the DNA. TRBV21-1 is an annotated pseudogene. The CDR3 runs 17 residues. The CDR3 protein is CASSTVPGQGTNEKLFF. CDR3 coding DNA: TGTGCCAGCAGCACGGTCCCGGGACAGGGAACTAATGAAAAACTGTTTTTT.

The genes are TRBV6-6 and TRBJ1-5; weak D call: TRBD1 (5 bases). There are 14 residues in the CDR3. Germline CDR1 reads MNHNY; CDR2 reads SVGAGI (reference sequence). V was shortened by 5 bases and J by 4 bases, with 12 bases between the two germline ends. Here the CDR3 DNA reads TGTGCCAGCAGTGGGGGAGGTAGTAATCAGCCCCAGCATTTT. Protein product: CASSGGGSNQPQHF.